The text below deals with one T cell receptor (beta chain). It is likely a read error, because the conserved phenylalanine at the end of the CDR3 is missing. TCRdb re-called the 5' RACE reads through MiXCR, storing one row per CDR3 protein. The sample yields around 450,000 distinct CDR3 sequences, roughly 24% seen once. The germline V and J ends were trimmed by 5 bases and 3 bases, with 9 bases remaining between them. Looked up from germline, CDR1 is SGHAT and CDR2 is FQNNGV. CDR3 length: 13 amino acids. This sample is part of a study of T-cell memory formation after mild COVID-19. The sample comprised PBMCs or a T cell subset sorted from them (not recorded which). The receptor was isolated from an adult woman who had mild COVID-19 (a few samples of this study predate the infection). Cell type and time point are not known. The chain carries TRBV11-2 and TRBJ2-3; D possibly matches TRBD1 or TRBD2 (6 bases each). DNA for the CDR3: TGTGCCAGCAGCACAGGGACTACAGATACGCAGTATCTT. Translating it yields CASSTGTTDTQYL.